The next 18 T cell receptor beta chains were all read from a single sample in a study of blood T cell repertoires in COVID-19. Assay used: immunoSEQ multiplex PCR; TCRdb lists only in-frame clones, some missing. The sample has a few hundred thousand clones, more than 80% seen once. Sequences were obtained from PBMCs or T cells enriched from blood (not recorded which). These receptors all stem from a man aged 30 to 39 who had recovered from COVID-19.

V gene TRBV12-3 or TRBV12-4 combines with J gene TRBJ1-6, with D unclear. The CDR3 is 13 amino acids. V gave up 4 bases and J gave up 8 bases, with 9 bases separating them. In DNA, the CDR3 is TGTGCCAGCAGTTCTAGGAGTTATTCACCCCTCCACTTT. As protein: CASSSRSYSPLHF.

The genes are TRBV18 and TRBJ2-1; TRBD2 aligns across 7 bases. J was trimmed by 13 bases and V by 4 bases; bases with no gene match: 7. The CDR3 has 12 residues. Germline CDR1 reads KGHSH; CDR2 reads LQKENI. Here the CDR3 DNA reads TGTGCCAGCTCACGGGGGGGTGATTTCCAGTTCTTC. It is translated as CASSRGGDFQFF.

This chain joins TRBV7-2 and TRBJ2-3, with 13 bases fitting TRBD2. CDR1 SGHTA and CDR2 FQGNSA come from the germline V gene. This CDR3 has 17 amino acids. V shed 5 bases and J 1 base; nucleotides not matched to a gene: 6. The CDR3 is CASSPGLAGVGTDTQYF. CDR3 DNA sequence: TGTGCCAGCAGCCCCGGACTAGCGGGAGTTGGCACAGATACGCAGTATTTT.

This chain connects TRBV5-1 to TRBJ2-5; D might be TRBD2 (5 bases). The CDR3 totals 17 residues. The germline V gene encodes CDR1 SGHRS and CDR2 YFSETQ. The V gene lost 4 bases and the J gene lost 0 bases, with 19 bases spanning the gap. DNA for the CDR3: TGCGCCAGCAGCCCGATTGAGGGCGGATCGTACCAAGAGACCCAGTACTTC. It translates to CASSPIEGGSYQETQYF.

For the CDR3, the DNA is TGCGCCAGCAGCCCCCGACAGGTCGGCACCGGGGAGCTGTTTTTT. Protein: CASSPRQVGTGELFF. The chain is built from TRBV4-1 and TRBJ2-2, with a possible D match to TRBD1 (6 bases). The CDR3 runs 15 residues. Looked up from germline, CDR1 is MGHRA and CDR2 is YSYEKL. The V end lost 4 bases, the J end lost 4 bases, and 13 bases lay between the germline ends.

The rearrangement links TRBV2 to TRBJ1-5; possible D gene TRBD1, 5 bases. Germline V gene lookup returns CDR1 SNHLY and CDR2 FYNNEI. Between the trimmed V and J ends, which lost 6 bases and 7 bases, there was a span of 13 bases. The CDR3 spans 13 residues. CDR3 sequence (DNA): TGTGCCAGCAGCCCGGGACTGTGGCAGCCCCAGCATTTT. It encodes CASSPGLWQPQHF.

The chain recombines TRBV28 with TRBJ1-2, with D uncertain. The CDR3 spans 13 residues. V dropped 2 bases and J dropped 12 bases, with 16 bases sitting between them. Germline CDR1 reads MDHEN; CDR2 reads SYDVKM. CDR3 region: CASSLPEREGHTF. CDR3 sequence (DNA): TGTGCCAGCAGTTTACCCGAGCGGGAAGGGCACACCTTC.

The V and J genes are TRBV6-4 and TRBJ2-3, with TRBD2 identical over 12 bases. The CDR3 sequence is 16 residues long. The germline gives CDR1 MRHNA, CDR2 SNTAGT. The V and J ends lost 2 bases and 4 bases, in that order; junction bases with no gene match: 4. The CDR3 loop is CASSDLAGGQADTQYF. The DNA of the CDR3 is TGTGCCAGCAGTGACCTAGCGGGAGGGCAGGCAGATACGCAGTATTTT.

The V gene is TRBV28, the J gene TRBJ2-7, with TRBD1 matching 7 bases. Germline CDR1 is MDHEN and CDR2 is SYDVKM. V dropped 6 bases and J dropped 5; count of bases not matched to a gene: 7. The CDR3 spans 13 residues. CDR3 sequence reads: CASSGRGSHEQYF. DNA of the CDR3: TGTGCCAGCAGCGGCAGGGGGTCCCACGAGCAGTACTTC.

CDR3 in amino acids: CASSLGDSGGANDETQYF. CDR3 in DNA: TGTGCCAGCAGCTTAGGGGACAGTGGAGGTGCCAACGACGAGACCCAGTACTTC. The rearrangement links TRBV11-3 to TRBJ2-5; 7 nucleotides line up with TRBD1. Trimming at V came to 1 base and at J to 5 bases, leaving 16 bases not matched to a gene. The CDR3 consists of 18 residues. Germline CDR1 is SGHNT and CDR2 is YENEEA.

The chain couples TRBV4-1 to TRBJ2-7; possible D gene TRBD1, 6 bases. The ends were cut back, 1 base at V and 0 bases at J, with 10 bases in the middle. CDR1 and CDR2 (germline): MGHRA, YSYEKL. The CDR3 length is 15 residues. The CDR3 is CASSQGDRSSYEQYF. CDR3 nucleotide sequence: TGCGCCAGCAGCCAAGGCGACAGGAGCTCCTACGAGCAGTACTTC.

The chain carries TRBV7-9 and TRBJ1-3; D call uncertain. This CDR3 has 18 amino acids. The germline CDR1 and CDR2 sequences are SEHNR and FQNEAQ (reference sequence). The V gene lost 4 bases and the J gene lost 0 bases, with 19 bases spanning the gap. This CDR3 is CASSSISGIFTSGNTIYF. CDR3 DNA: TGTGCCAGCAGCTCAATATCCGGGATTTTTACCTCTGGAAACACCATATATTTT.

This rearrangement joins TRBV4-2 to TRBJ1-1, with D possibly being TRBD1 (5 bases). Trimming stripped 5 bases from V and 4 bases from J, with 17 bases between. The germline V gene encodes CDR1 LGHNA and CDR2 YNFKEQ. This CDR3 spans 15 amino acids. DNA of the CDR3: TGTGCCAGCAGCTCCTTGGGGGGTGGTGGCACTGAAGCTTTCTTT. It codes for CASSSLGGGGTEAFF.

The chain carries TRBV29-1 and TRBJ1-2; D may be TRBD1 (6 bases). The CDR3 loop spans 16 amino acids. Germline V CDR1 and CDR2: SQVTM, ANQGSEA. With 3 bases removed from V and 8 bases from J, the gap between germline ends came to 25 bases. The CDR3 loop reads CSVELYWGGGKGGYTF. Here the CDR3 DNA reads TGCAGCGTTGAGCTATACTGGGGAGGGGGAAAAGGCGGCTACACCTTC.

This clone came up a few times. Other nucleotide sequences in the sample specify the same CDR3. This chain uses TRBV9 with TRBJ2-7; weak D call: TRBD2 (5 bases). The CDR3 consists of 12 residues. Trimming cost V 4 bases and J 4 bases, with 9 bases left between them. Germline CDR1 and CDR2: SGDLS and YYNGEE. Here the CDR3 reads CASSPGGYEQYF. CDR3 DNA: TGTGCCAGCAGCCCCGGCGGGTACGAGCAGTACTTC.

This chain uses TRBV16 with TRBJ2-1, with 9 positions matching TRBD2. The germline V gene encodes CDR1 KGHSY and CDR2 FQNENV. V shed 4 bases and J 0 bases; nucleotides not matched to a gene: 7. CDR3 size: 17 residues. The CDR3 loop reads CASSLSGLAYSYNEQFF. For the CDR3, the DNA is TGTGCCAGCAGCCTAAGCGGACTAGCGTACTCCTACAATGAGCAGTTCTTC.

This chain connects TRBV10-2 to TRBJ2-2, with unresolved D. V gave up 7 bases and J gave up 6 bases, with 18 bases separating them. Germline lookup yields CDR1 WSHSY and CDR2 SAAADI. The CDR3 covers 15 residues. In nucleotides, the CDR3 is TGCGCCAGCATCCCTGACTCGGTCGGCTCCGGGGAGCTGTTTTTT. Translation: CASIPDSVGSGELFF.

This chain joins TRBV5-1 and TRBJ1-2, with 11 bases identical to TRBD1. The germline gives CDR1 SGHRS, CDR2 YFSETQ. This CDR3 is built from 15 residues. V lost 6 bases to trimming and J lost 7 bases; unmatched junction nucleotides: 11. The CDR3: CASIGTGGASSGYTF. DNA for the CDR3: TGCGCCAGCATAGGGACAGGGGGTGCCTCTAGTGGCTACACCTTC.